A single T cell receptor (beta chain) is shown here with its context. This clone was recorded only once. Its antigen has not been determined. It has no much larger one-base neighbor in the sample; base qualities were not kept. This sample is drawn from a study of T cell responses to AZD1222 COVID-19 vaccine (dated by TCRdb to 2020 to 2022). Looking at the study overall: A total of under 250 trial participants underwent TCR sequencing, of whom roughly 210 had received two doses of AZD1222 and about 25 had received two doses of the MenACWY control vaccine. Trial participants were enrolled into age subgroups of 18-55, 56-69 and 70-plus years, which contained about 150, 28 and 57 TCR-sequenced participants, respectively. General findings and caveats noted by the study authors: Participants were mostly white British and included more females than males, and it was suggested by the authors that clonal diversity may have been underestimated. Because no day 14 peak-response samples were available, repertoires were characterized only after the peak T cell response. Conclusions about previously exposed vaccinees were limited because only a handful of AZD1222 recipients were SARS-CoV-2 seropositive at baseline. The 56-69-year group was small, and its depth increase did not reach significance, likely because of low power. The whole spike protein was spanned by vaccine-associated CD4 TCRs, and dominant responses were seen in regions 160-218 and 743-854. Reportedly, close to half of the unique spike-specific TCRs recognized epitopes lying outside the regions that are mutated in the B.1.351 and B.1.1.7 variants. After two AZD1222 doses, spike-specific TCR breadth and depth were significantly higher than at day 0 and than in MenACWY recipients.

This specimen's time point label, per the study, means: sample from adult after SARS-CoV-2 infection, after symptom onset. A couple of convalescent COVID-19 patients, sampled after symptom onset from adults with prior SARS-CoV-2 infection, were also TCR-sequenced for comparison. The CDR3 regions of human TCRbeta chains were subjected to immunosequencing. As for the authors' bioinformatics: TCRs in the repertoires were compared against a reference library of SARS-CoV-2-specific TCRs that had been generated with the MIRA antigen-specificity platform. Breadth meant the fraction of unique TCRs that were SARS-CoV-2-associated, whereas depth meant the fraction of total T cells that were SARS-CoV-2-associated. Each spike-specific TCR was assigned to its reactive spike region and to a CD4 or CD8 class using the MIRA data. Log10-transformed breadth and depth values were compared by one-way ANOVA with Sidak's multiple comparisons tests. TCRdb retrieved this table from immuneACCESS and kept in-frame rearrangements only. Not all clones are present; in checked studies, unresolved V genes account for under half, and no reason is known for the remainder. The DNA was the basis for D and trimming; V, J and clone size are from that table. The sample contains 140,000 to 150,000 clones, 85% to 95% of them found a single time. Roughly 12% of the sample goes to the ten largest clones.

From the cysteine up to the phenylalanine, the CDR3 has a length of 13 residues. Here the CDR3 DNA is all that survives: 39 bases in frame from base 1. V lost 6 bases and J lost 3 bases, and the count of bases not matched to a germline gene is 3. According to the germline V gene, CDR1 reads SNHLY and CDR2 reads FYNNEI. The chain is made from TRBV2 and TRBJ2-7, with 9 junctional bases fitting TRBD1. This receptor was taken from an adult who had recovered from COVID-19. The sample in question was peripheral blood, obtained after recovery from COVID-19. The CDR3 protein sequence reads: CASRGQGLYEQYF. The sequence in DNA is TGTGCCAGCAGAGGACAGGGGCTCTACGAGCAGTACTTC.